This T cell receptor (beta chain) was captured by sequencing in a study of cytomegalovirus exposure and HLA in healthy donors. Findings and limits, study-wide: Associated with HLA alleles at 0.05 false discovery rate in a later analysis were 16,951 TCR beta sequences. Most of the TCR beta V segments (in an earlier analysis) were productive either about 87% or about 30% of the time. Upon later analysis, TCR association rates were observed to vary by HLA locus, being highest for DRB1 and lowest for HLA-C.

13 Jbeta primers and 60 Vbeta primers were used for the PCR. The table came from immunoSEQ multiplex PCR; TCRdb's copy has only in-frame clones and leaves some out. The sample lists roughly 230,000 clones, just under 80% seen once, with 0.47% in the top ten. As to this clone: Its antigen remains unknown.

CDR1 and CDR2 (germline): GTSNPN, SVGIG (reference sequence). The CDR3 is made up of 15 amino acids. The J segment lost 4 bases and the V segment lost 0 bases, leaving 6 bases of the junction unmatched. Each donor's status was that of a healthy bone marrow donor. The sequence came from a boy aged 5-17 years in good health and CMV-seronegative. Sequencing input: PBMCs. The chain uses TRBV30 and TRBJ2-1, with TRBD2 identical over 7 bases. In nucleotides, the CDR3 is TGTGCCTGGAGTGTCAAGGGCGGGGGTTACAATGAGCAGTTCTTC. Its translation is CAWSVKGGGYNEQFF. Full variable domain (remainder filled in from reference TRBV30 and TRBJ2-1): SQTIHQWPATLVQPVGSPLSLECTVEGTSNPNLYWYRQAAGRGLQLLFYSVGIGQISSEVPQNLSASRPQDRQFILSSKKLLLSDSGFYLCAWSVKGGGYNEQFFGPGTRLTVL.